This T cell receptor beta chain was recovered during a study of T cells in localized non-small cell lung cancer. As concerns this clone: The target antigen is unknown.

The study's findings and limits: Analysis by sequencing included only one tumor region, so heterogeneity remains possible. Clonality peaked in uninvolved adjacent lung rather than tumor.

The repertoire was sequenced with immunoSEQ multiplex PCR; TCRdb's copy has only in-frame clones and lacks some. In the table there are 70,000 to 95,000 clones, approximately 90% of which are singletons. The germline gives CDR1 ENHRY, CDR2 SYGVKD. The V end lost 8 bases, the J end lost 0 bases, and 8 bases lay between the germline ends. CDR3 length equals 13 residues. The sample in question was PBMCs, obtained before any cancer treatment. The chain carries TRBV10-3 and TRBJ2-1; D assignment may be TRBD1 or TRBD2 (5 bases each). This TCR came from a woman aged 35 to 70 with stage II squamous cell lung carcinoma. In nucleotides, the CDR3 is TGTGCCATCGGGGGAAGCTCCTACAATGAGCAGTTCTTC. This codes for CAIGGSSYNEQFF.